The entry below describes one T cell receptor beta chain. This entry comes from a study of blood T cell repertoires in COVID-19. Study as a whole: Specimens from acute and convalescent COVID-19 originated in the United States, Italy and Spain. The analysed material was cDNA or gDNA that came from T cells, B-cell-depleted T cells, or PBMCs.

Methods used by the authors: Amplified reference gene primers provided the basis for estimating nucleated cell counts. Assay: immunoSEQ multiplex PCR; the TCRdb copy retains only in-frame clones and omits some. V and J calls and clone size are copied from that table; D and trimming were computed from the DNA. The table includes fewer than 350,000 clones, 70% to 90% detected once. The germline V gene encodes CDR1 SGHDT and CDR2 YYEEEE. V was trimmed by 4 bases and J by 4 bases, leaving 11 bases between them. The CDR3 spans 13 residues. This chain joins TRBV5-6 and TRBJ2-5; D not resolved. What was sequenced was peripheral blood. This TCR was recovered from a woman between 50 and 59 years old who had recovered from COVID-19. CDR3 sequence: CASSLSPGETQYF. CDR3 DNA: TGTGCCAGCAGCCTTAGCCCGGGAGAGACCCAGTACTTC.